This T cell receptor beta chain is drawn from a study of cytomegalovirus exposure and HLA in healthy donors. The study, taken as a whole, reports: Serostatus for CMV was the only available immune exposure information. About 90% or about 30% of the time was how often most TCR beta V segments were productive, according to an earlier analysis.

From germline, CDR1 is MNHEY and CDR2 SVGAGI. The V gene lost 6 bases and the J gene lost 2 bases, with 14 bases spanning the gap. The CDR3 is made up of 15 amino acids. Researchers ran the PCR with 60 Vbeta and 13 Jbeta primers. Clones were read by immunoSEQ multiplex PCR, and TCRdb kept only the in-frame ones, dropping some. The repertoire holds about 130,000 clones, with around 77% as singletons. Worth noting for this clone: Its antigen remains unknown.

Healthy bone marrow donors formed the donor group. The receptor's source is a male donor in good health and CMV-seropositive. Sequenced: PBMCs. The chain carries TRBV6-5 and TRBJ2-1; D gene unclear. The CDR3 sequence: CASSLTQATYNEQFF. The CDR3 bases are TGTGCCAGCAGCCTTACCCAGGCTACCTACAATGAGCAGTTCTTC.